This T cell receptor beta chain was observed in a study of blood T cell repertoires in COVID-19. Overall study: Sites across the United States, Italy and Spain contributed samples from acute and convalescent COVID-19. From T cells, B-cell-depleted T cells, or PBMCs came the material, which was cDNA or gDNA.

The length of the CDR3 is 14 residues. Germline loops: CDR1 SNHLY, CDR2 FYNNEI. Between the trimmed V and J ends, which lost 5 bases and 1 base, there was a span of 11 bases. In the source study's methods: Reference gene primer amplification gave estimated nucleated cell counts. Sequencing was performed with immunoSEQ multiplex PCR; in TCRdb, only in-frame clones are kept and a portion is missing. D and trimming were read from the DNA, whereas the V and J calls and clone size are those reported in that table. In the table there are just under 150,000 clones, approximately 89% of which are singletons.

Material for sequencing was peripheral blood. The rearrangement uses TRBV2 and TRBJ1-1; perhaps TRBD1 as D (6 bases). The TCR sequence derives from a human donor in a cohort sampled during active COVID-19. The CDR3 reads CASSRTVTNTEAFF. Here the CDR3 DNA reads TGTGCCAGCAGTCGGACAGTTACGAACACTGAAGCTTTCTTT.